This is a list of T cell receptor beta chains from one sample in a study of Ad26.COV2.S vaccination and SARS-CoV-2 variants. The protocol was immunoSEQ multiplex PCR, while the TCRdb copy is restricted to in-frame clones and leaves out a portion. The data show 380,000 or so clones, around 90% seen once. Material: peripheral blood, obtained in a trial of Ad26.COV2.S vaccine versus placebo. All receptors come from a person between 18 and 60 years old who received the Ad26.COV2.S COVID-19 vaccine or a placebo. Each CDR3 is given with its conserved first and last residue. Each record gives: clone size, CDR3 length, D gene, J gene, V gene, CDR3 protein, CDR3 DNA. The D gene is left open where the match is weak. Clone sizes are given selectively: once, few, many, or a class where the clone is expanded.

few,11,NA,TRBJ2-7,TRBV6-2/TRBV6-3,CASSPNYEQYF,TGTGCCAGCAGCCCCAACTACGAGCAGTACTTC
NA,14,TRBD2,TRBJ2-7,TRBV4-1,CASSQTSGSYEQYF,TGCGCCAGCAGCCAGACTAGCGGCTCCTACGAGCAGTACTTC
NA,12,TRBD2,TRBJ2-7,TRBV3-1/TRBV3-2,CASSFSSGEQYF,TGTGCCAGCAGCTTTTCTAGCGGGGAGCAGTACTTC
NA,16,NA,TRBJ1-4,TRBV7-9,CASSPPGGGSNEKLFF,TGTGCCAGCAGCCCTCCCGGAGGGGGGTCTAATGAAAAACTGTTTTTT
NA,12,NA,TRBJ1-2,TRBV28,CASSDPGYGYTF,TGTGCCAGCAGTGATCCAGGCTATGGCTACACCTTC
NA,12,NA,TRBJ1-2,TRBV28,CASSLGNYGYTF,TGTGCCAGCAGTCTAGGGAACTATGGCTACACCTTC
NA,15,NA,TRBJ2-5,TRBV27,CASSPPLNGDETQYF,TGTGCCAGCAGTCCGCCCCTAAACGGGGATGAGACCCAGTACTTC
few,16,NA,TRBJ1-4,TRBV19,CASTATSDGNNEKLFF,TGTGCCAGTACCGCAACCTCCGACGGGAATAATGAAAAACTGTTTTTT
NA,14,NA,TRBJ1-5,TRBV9,CASSVRGVGQPQHF,TGTGCCAGCAGCGTAAGAGGGGTAGGTCAGCCCCAGCATTTT
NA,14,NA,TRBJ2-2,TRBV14,CASSQVLRAGELFF,TGTGCCAGCAGCCAAGTTCTCAGGGCAGGGGAGCTGTTTTTT